The subject of this entry is one TCR beta chain. Repertoires were generated with immunoSEQ multiplex PCR, while TCRdb's copy carries only in-frame clones and drops some. Here the sample spans 130,000 or so clones, around 86% being singletons. The sample originates from a study of T cell responses to AZD1222 COVID-19 vaccine. The CDR3 spans 13 residues. From germline, CDR1 is MNHEY and CDR2 SVGAGI. V lost 9 bases and J 11 bases, leaving 23 bases between the germline ends. Material: peripheral blood, obtained 28 days after the second AZD1222 dose. The source of this sequence is an adult who received the AZD1222 COVID-19 vaccine. The rearrangement uses TRBV6-5 and TRBJ2-7, with D possibly TRBD1 on 6 matching bases. The CDR3 is CASRDTSGAKEYF. For the CDR3, the DNA is TGTGCCAGTAGGGACACCTCCGGGGCTAAGGAGTACTTC.